The 2 T cell receptor beta chains listed next were all sequenced from one sample in a study of blood T cell repertoires in COVID-19. The data were produced by immunoSEQ multiplex PCR, yet TCRdb's version contains in-frame clones alone and is incomplete. Of about 380,000 clones in the sample, around nine tenths were seen once. Sequenced material: PBMCs or T cells enriched from blood (not recorded which). The receptor source for this set is a woman younger than 35 who had recovered from COVID-19.

This chain joins TRBV5-1 and TRBJ2-7, with TRBD1 matching over 8 bases. The germline V gene has CDR1 SGHRS and CDR2 YFSETQ. Losses at the gene ends were 4 bases for V and 6 bases for J; bases not matched to a gene: 9. The CDR3 has 14 amino acids. The CDR3 is CASSDRTGSSEQYF. In nucleotides, the CDR3 is TGCGCCAGCAGCGATAGGACAGGGAGCAGCGAGCAGTACTTC.

The V call is TRBV19, the J call TRBJ1-1, with TRBD1 matching 7 bases. The germline CDR1 and CDR2 sequences are LNHDA and SQIVND (reference sequence). The CDR3 totals 13 residues. The junction had 9 bases not matched to a gene; V was cut back by 9 bases and J by 5 bases. This CDR3 is CASWGQGVTEAFF. CDR3 nucleotide sequence: TGTGCCAGCTGGGGGCAGGGGGTTACTGAAGCTTTCTTT.